The source of this T cell receptor (beta chain) is a study of neoadjuvant anti-PD-1 for oral cavity cancer. Study-wide results and caveats: TCR analyses covered only a few patients per response group. PBMC Gini-index clonality exceeded responders' in non-responders post-nivolumab.

Some clones are missing from TCRdb's copy, which holds only in-frame ones; the method was immunoSEQ multiplex PCR. The table records 12,000 or so clones, 70% to 80% of them present only once. With respect to this clone: Its antigen is still unknown.

CDR1 and CDR2 (germline): MNHNS, SASEGT. Trimming at V came to 6 bases and at J to 0 bases, leaving 5 bases not matched to a gene. The CDR3 loop spans 15 amino acids. Stated time point: after neoadjuvant nivolumab, at surgical resection. The source was PBMCs, collected after nivolumab (anti-PD-1) treatment. The J gene is TRBJ2-3, the V gene TRBV6-1, with TRBD2 identical over 8 bases. This TCR was sampled from a person aged 35-79 years with oral cavity squamous cell carcinoma. The CDR3 nucleotides read TGTGCCAGCAGCGGAGTAGCGGGGAGCACAGATACGCAGTATTTT. The encoded protein is CASSGVAGSTDTQYF.